This T cell receptor beta chain was captured by sequencing in a study of cytomegalovirus exposure and HLA in healthy donors. Study findings and constraints: Sequencing likely produced, as an artifact, a cluster of highly shared sequence variants.

Points on this clone: Its antigen is not identified.

The CDR3 runs 14 residues. The junction had 8 bases not matched to a gene; V was cut back by 9 bases and J by 6 bases. Germline V lookup: CDR1 MNHEY, CDR2 SMNVEV (reference sequence). It was with 60 Vbeta and 13 Jbeta primers that the PCR ran. Produced via immunoSEQ multiplex PCR; TCRdb's table is partial and in-frame only. Seen here are over 120,000 clones, about two thirds observed once, and the top ten hold approximately 2%. The J gene is TRBJ1-5, the V gene TRBV27; TRBD1 matches at 10 bases. This clonotype was sampled from an older woman in good health and CMV-seropositive. The sample was PBMCs. The CDR3 DNA reads as TGTGCCAGGCCGGGACAGGGGTTGTCTCAGCCCCAGCATTTT. Encoded protein: CARPGQGLSQPQHF.